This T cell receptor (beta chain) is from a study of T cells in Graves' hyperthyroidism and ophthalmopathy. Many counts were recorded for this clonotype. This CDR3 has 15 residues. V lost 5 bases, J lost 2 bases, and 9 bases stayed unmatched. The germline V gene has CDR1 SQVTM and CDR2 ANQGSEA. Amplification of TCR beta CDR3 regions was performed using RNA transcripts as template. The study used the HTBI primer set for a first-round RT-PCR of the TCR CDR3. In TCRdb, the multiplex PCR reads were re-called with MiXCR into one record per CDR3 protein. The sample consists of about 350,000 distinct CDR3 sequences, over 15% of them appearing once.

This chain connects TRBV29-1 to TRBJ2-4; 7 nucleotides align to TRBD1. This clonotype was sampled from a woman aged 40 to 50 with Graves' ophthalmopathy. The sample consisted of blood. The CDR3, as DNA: TGCAGCGTTTCAGGACCACAGGGGACCAAAAACATTCAGTACTTC. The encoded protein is CSVSGPQGTKNIQYF.